Listed below are T cell receptor beta chains from one sample, sequenced in a study of CD8+ T cells in alopecia areata. The assay was immunoSEQ multiplex PCR, and TCRdb's table has in-frame clones only and misses some. The table lists 180,000 or so clones, roughly 60% of them singletons. Sequences were derived from CD4+ T cells sorted from blood, sampled at week 0. These receptor sequences come from a human donor with alopecia areata. Each CDR3 is given with its conserved first and last residue. The D gene is left open where the match is weak. Clone sizes are given selectively: once, few, many, or a class where the clone is expanded.

-	TRBV5-1	-	TRBJ2-3	TGCGCCAGCAGCTTGGCCTCGCATACCACAGATACGCAGTATTTT	CASSLASHTTDTQYF
many	TRBV7-6	-	TRBJ2-3	TGTGCCAGCAGCGCCATGAGTGGGGGCGGGGGCACAGATACGCAGTATTTT	CASSAMSGGGGTDTQYF
few	TRBV18	TRBD1	TRBJ2-5	TGTGCCAGCTCACTCACGGACAGGGGAAAGACCCAGTACTTC	CASSLTDRGKTQYF
-	TRBV30	-	TRBJ1-4	TGTGCCTGGACCGTGAGATTCCGGGACCTGGAGGAAAAACTGTTTTTT	CAWTVRFRDLEEKLFF
-	TRBV9	-	TRBJ1-3	TGTGCCAGCAGCGTAGGGGGGAACGCTGGAAACACCATATATTTT	CASSVGGNAGNTIYF
-	TRBV7-9	-	TRBJ2-6	TGTGCCAGCAGCTCCTTTGGGGGAGTACGTGACTCTGGGGCCAACGTCCTGACTTTC	CASSSFGGVRDSGANVLTF
few	TRBV29-1	TRBD1	TRBJ1-2	TGCAGCGTTGGGACAGGGGAGGGAGGCTACACCTTC	CSVGTGEGGYTF
many	TRBV6-1	-	TRBJ2-5	TGTGCCAGCAGTCGGGCTAAGCAAGAGACCCAGTACTTC	CASSRAKQETQYF
-	TRBV5-1	-	TRBJ1-1	TGCGCCAGCAGCTTGGAGGGACACCAGAACACTGAAGCTTTCTTT	CASSLEGHQNTEAFF
-	TRBV7-9	-	TRBJ1-2	TGTGCCAGCGTGGGGGGATCAGCTAACTATGGCTACACCTTC	CASVGGSANYGYTF
-	TRBV12-5	-	TRBJ2-4	TGTGCTAGTGGCCTTACAAGGACAGGGAGGGGGGACATTCAGTACTTC	CASGLTRTGRGDIQYF
-	TRBV6-1	-	TRBJ1-2	TGTGCCAGCAGTGAACGGGTAGGGAAATATGGCTACACCTTC	CASSERVGKYGYTF
-	TRBV11-1	TRBD2	TRBJ2-1	TGTGCCAGCAGCTTATCCTTCTTGGGCGGGGGTAACAATGAGCAGTTCTTC	CASSLSFLGGGNNEQFF
-	TRBV29-1	-	TRBJ1-1	TGCAGCGCCGGCACGCAAACGGCACCAAACACTGAAGCTTTCTTT	CSAGTQTAPNTEAFF
once	TRBV25-1	-	TRBJ1-6	TGTGCCACCAGACAGGTTGGTGATTCACCCCTCCACTTT	CATRQVGDSPLHF
-	TRBV7-2	-	TRBJ1-1	TGTGCCAGCAGCCCAACTGCAGGGAACACTGAAGCTTTCTTT	CASSPTAGNTEAFF
few	TRBV5-1	-	TRBJ1-2	TGCGCCAGCAGCAACGCTACACAGAGCCGGGGAGGCTACACCTTC	CASSNATQSRGGYTF
few	TRBV29-1	-	TRBJ2-7	TGCAGCGTTGAAGACACTTTCCGGGACAAGCAGTACTTC	CSVEDTFRDKQYF
-	TRBV30	-	TRBJ1-2	TGTGCCTGGAGATCTGGGGCGTACACCTTC	CAWRSGAYTF
-	TRBV11-1	TRBD1	TRBJ2-2	TGTGCCAGCAGCCCCGGGTGGGGACAGACGAACACCGGGGAGCTGTTTTTT	CASSPGWGQTNTGELFF
-	TRBV4-3	TRBD1	TRBJ2-5	TGCGCCAGCAGCCAAGGGGGGGACCCTAGGGACAGGGTACCCGTAGAGACCCAGTACTTC	CASSQGGDPRDRVPVETQYF
few	TRBV29-1	-	TRBJ2-4	TGCAGCGGTACCGGGCCTGGGGGAGACATTCAGTACTTC	CSGTGPGGDIQYF
-	TRBV19	-	TRBJ2-5	TGTGCCAGTAGTATCCGGCAGGGGATGTTTCAAGAGACCCAGTACTTC	CASSIRQGMFQETQYF
-	TRBV10-3	-	TRBJ2-1	TGTGCCACGGCTTGGGGGGATGAGCAGTTCTTC	CATAWGDEQFF
-	TRBV18	-	TRBJ1-2	TGTGCCAGCTCACCGTTTCGTGACGCCTCCGGCTACACCTTC	CASSPFRDASGYTF
-	TRBV25-1	-	TRBJ2-7	TGTGCCAGCAGACAACTATTCGGCGAGCAGTACTTC	CASRQLFGEQYF
-	TRBV5-6	TRBD1	TRBJ1-2	TGTGCCAGCAGGCCGACAGGGCTGTATGGCTACACCTTC	CASRPTGLYGYTF
-	TRBV29-1	-	TRBJ1-2	TGCAGCGTCACGGACTACTATGGCTACACCTTC	CSVTDYYGYTF
-	TRBV7-2	-	TRBJ2-2	TGTGCCAGCAGCTTATCCGGGGTCTCAGGGGAGCTGTTTTTT	CASSLSGVSGELFF
-	TRBV6-5	-	TRBJ1-1	TGTGCCAGCAGTTACGAGGGGGGAAGGGCGACTGAAGCTTTCTTT	CASSYEGGRATEAFF
-	TRBV13	-	TRBJ2-7	TGTGCCAGCAGACACTCCCCCCTCTACGAGCAGTACTTC	CASRHSPLYEQYF
-	TRBV30	-	TRBJ1-5	TGTGCCTGGAGCCCTAAGGGCAATCAGCCCCAGCATTTT	CAWSPKGNQPQHF
-	TRBV29-1	-	TRBJ2-1	TGCAGCATGAGGGGGGACAATGAGCAGTTCTTC	CSMRGDNEQFF
-	TRBV6-6	-	TRBJ1-1	TGTGCCAGCGAGGGGGTCGGCGCTGAAGCTTTCTTT	CASEGVGAEAFF
-	TRBV25-1	TRBD1	TRBJ1-1	TGTGCCAGTTCCCAGGGGGGGCACACTGAAGCTTTCTTT	CASSQGGHTEAFF
-	TRBV4-2	-	TRBJ1-4	TGTGCCAGCAGCCAGGAACAAAAACTGTTTTTT	CASSQEQKLFF
-	TRBV5-6	TRBD1	TRBJ1-1	TGTGCCAGCAGCCTAGGGACAGGGGGTGAAGCTTTCTTT	CASSLGTGGEAFF
few	TRBV9	-	TRBJ2-3	TGTGCCAGCAGCGCATCGTTGGGGACAGATACGCAGTATTTT	CASSASLGTDTQYF
-	TRBV4-1	-	TRBJ1-5	TGCGCCAGCAGCCAAGATGGGGGGGATAATCAGCCCCAGCATTTT	CASSQDGGDNQPQHF
few	TRBV7-8	TRBD2	TRBJ2-2	TGTGCCAGCAGCAAAGGGACTACGAACACCGGGGAGCTGTTTTTT	CASSKGTTNTGELFF
-	TRBV29-1	-	TRBJ2-1	TGCAGCGTTGTCGGTGTAGTCAGGTCCTACAATGAGCAGTTCTTC	CSVVGVVRSYNEQFF
-	TRBV14	-	TRBJ1-1	TGTGCCAGCAGCCCTTCCGGGCGGGGAGCTTTCTTT	CASSPSGRGAFF
-	TRBV7-2	-	TRBJ1-5	TGTGCCAGCAGCTTTTGGGGGAACAATCAGCCCCAGCATTTT	CASSFWGNNQPQHF
-	TRBV5-6	-	TRBJ1-1	TGTGCCAGCAGCTACGGACAGAACACTGAAGCTTTCTTT	CASSYGQNTEAFF
-	TRBV2	-	TRBJ2-7	TGTGCCAGCACAGGGGCAGGGGTCGAGCAGTACTTC	CASTGAGVEQYF
-	TRBV27	TRBD2	TRBJ2-1	TGTGCCAGCAGTTTCCCACCGGGACTAGCGGGGACCAACGAGCAGTTCTTC	CASSFPPGLAGTNEQFF
-	TRBV7-9	TRBD1	TRBJ2-7	TGTGCCAGCAGCCCCACTCCGGGACAGGGTAAAGGGAACTCCTACGAGCAGTACTTC	CASSPTPGQGKGNSYEQYF
-	TRBV30	-	TRBJ1-2	TGTGCCTGGAGCGCGGGACACCCTTTAGTCGGCTTC	CAWSAGHPLVGF
once	TRBV27	-	TRBJ1-2	TGTGCCAGCAGCTCGGACTCAATCGGGGGCTACACCTTC	CASSSDSIGGYTF
-	TRBV29-1	TRBD1	TRBJ2-7	TGCAGCGCCCGGGACAGGGGTTACGAGCAGTACTTC	CSARDRGYEQYF
-	TRBV30	-	TRBJ2-5	TGTGCCTGGAGTGTACCTCGACAGTACCAAGAGACCCAGTACTTC	CAWSVPRQYQETQYF
-	TRBV29-1	-	TRBJ2-3	TGCAGCGTTGTCCCGTGGAGGGGACCAGATACGCAGTATTTT	CSVVPWRGPDTQYF
once	TRBV30	-	TRBJ2-1	TGTGCCTGGAGCCAGACAGGCTCGAGATTTAATGAGCAGTTCTTC	CAWSQTGSRFNEQFF
-	TRBV11-2	-	TRBJ2-3	TGTGCCAGCAGCTTAGATCGAGGAGATACGCAGTATTTT	CASSLDRGDTQYF
-	TRBV29-1	-	TRBJ1-1	TGCAGCGGGACAGTGAACACTGAAGCTTTCTTT	CSGTVNTEAFF
-	TRBV2	-	TRBJ1-1	TGTGCCAGCACCCCTGGGACACCAAACACTGAAGCTTTCTTT	CASTPGTPNTEAFF
-	TRBV2	-	TRBJ2-3	TGTGCCATCAGGAGGGAAGTCACAGATACGCAGTATTTT	CAIRREVTDTQYF
few	TRBV10-3	TRBD1	TRBJ1-5	TGTGCCACCGGGGGACAGGGGTTCAATCAGCCCCAGCATTTT	CATGGQGFNQPQHF
-	TRBV30	-	TRBJ2-1	TGTGCCTGGATCAGGGTGGCGGGGGCAGGGTACAATGAGCAGTTCTTC	CAWIRVAGAGYNEQFF